This TCR beta chain comes out of a study of blood T cells in healthy people across ages. This CDR3 is built from 16 residues. V was clipped by 1 base and J by 6 bases, with 19 bases between them. Looked up from germline, CDR1 is MGHRA and CDR2 is YSYEKL. Together with a sample-barcoded 5' primer, a J-beta primer mix was included in a second PCR lasting about 7 to 11 cycles. The authors tagged each cDNA molecule using a template-switch adaptor with 12 random nucleotides. MiXCR, run by TCRdb on the 5' RACE reads, gives a single entry per CDR3 protein. The data contain some 640,000 distinct CDR3 sequences, roughly 49% of them seen just once; the ten biggest clones take up about a third.

V usage is TRBV4-1 and J usage is TRBJ2-7; possibly TRBD1 or TRBD2 for D (5 bases each). The source of this sequence is a woman in her fifties or sixties in good health. Sequenced sample: blood. The CDR3 DNA is TGCGCCAGCAGCCAAGCGACGCCTACGGGGCGCCGCGAGCAGTACTTC. It yields the protein CASSQATPTGRREQYF.